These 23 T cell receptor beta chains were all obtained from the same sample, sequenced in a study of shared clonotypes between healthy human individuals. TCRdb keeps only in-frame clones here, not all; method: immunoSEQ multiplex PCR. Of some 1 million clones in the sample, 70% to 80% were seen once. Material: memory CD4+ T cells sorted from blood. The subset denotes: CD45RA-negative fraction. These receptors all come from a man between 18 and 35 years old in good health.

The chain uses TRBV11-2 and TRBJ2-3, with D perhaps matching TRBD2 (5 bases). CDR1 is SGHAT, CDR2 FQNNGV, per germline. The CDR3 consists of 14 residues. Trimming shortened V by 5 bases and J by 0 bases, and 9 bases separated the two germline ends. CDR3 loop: CASSADYSTDTQYF. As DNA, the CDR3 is TGTGCCAGCAGCGCTGACTACAGCACAGATACGCAGTATTTT.

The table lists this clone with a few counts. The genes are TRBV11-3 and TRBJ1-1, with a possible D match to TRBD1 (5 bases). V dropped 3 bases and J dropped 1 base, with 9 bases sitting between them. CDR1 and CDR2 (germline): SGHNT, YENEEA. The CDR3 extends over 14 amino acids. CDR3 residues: CASSFDRKNTEAFF. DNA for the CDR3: TGTGCCAGCAGCTTCGACAGAAAGAACACTGAAGCTTTCTTT. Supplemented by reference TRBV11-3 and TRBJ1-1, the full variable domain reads EAGVVQSPRYKIIEKKQPVAFWCNPISGHNTLYWYLQNLGQGPELLIRYENEEAVDDSQLPKDRFSAERLKGVDSTLKIQPAELGDSAVYLCASSFDRKNTEAFFGQGTRLTVV.

CDR3 DNA sequence: TGTGCCAGTAGTGGAGGGTTTATGAACACTGAAGCTTTCTTT. Residues: CASSGGFMNTEAFF. The chain joins TRBV19 to TRBJ1-1; D unresolved. Germline V CDR1 and CDR2: LNHDA, SQIVND (reference sequence). The CDR3 totals 14 residues. V lost 5 bases and J 0 bases, leaving 10 bases between the germline ends.

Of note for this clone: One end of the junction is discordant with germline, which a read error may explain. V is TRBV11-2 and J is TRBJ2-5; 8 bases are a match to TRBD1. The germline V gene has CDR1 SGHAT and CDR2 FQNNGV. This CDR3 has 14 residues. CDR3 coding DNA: TGTGCCAGCAGCCTAGACAGGGGCCAAGAGACCCAGTACTTC. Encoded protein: CASSLDRGQETQYF.

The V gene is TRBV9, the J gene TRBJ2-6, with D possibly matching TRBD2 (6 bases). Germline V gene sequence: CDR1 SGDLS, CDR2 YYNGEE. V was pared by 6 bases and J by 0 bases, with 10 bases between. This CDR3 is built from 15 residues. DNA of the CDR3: TGTGCCAGCAACATGGAGGGCTCTGGGGCCAACGTCCTGACTTTC. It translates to CASNMEGSGANVLTF.

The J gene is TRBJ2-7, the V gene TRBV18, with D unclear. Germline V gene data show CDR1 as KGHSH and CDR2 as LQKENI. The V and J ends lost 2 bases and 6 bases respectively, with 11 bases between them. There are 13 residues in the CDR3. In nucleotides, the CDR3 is TGTGCCAGCTCACCAAGTACCACACTCGAGCAGTACTTC. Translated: CASSPSTTLEQYF.

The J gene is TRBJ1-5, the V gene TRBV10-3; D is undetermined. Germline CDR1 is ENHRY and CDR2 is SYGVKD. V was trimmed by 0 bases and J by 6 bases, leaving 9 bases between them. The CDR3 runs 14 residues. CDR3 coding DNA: TGTGCCATCAGTGAGTCAGGGATGGGTCAGCCCCAGCATTTT. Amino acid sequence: CAISESGMGQPQHF.

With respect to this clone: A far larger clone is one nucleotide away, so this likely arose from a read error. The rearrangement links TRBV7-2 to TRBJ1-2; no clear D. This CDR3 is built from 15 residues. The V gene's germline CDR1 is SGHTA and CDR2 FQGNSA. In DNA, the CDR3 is TGTGCCAGCAGCACTACAGTAGGATGGAACTATGACTACACCTTC. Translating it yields CASSTTVGWNYDYTF.

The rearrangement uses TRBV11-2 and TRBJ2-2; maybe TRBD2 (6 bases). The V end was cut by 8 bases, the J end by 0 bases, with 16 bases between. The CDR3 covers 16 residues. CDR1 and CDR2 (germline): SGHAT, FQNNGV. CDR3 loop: CASRGLRGANTGELFF. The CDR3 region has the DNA TGTGCCAGCCGAGGGTTGCGGGGCGCGAACACCGGGGAGCTGTTTTTT.

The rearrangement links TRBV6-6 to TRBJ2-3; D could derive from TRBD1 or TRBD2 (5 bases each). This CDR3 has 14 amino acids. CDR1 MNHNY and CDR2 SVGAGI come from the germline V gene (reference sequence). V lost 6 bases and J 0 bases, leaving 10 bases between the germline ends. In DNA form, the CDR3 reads TGTGCCAGCAGGAGGGGCGTGAGCACAGATACGCAGTATTTT. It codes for CASRRGVSTDTQYF.

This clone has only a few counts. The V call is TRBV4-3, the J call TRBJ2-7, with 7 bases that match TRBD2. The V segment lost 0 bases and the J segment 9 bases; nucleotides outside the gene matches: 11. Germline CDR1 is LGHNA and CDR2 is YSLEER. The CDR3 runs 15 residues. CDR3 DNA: TGCGCCAGCAGCCAAGAGGGGGGGTATCTACGAGGGCAGTACTTC. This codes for CASSQEGGYLRGQYF.

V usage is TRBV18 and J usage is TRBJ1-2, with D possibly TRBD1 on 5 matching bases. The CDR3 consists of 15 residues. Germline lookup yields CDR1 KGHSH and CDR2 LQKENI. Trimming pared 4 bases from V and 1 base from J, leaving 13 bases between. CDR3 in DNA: TGTGCCAGCTCACTCGAGACAGCAAATAACTATGGCTACACCTTC. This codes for CASSLETANNYGYTF.

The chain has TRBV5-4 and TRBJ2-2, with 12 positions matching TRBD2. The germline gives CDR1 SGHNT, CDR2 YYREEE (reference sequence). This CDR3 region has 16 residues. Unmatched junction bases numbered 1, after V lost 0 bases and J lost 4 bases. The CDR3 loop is CASSLGLAGATGELFF. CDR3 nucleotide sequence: TGTGCCAGCAGCTTGGGACTAGCGGGAGCCACCGGGGAGCTGTTTTTT.

The CDR3 sequence is CASSERALGRKNTGELFF. CDR3 DNA sequence: TGTGCCAGCAGTGAGAGGGCCCTCGGGAGGAAGAACACCGGGGAGCTGTTTTTT. V and J are TRBV9 and TRBJ2-2; 7 positions match TRBD2. V dropped 5 bases and J dropped 1; count of bases not matched to a gene: 14. Germline assignment: CDR1 SGDLS and CDR2 YYNGEE. This CDR3 contains 18 residues.

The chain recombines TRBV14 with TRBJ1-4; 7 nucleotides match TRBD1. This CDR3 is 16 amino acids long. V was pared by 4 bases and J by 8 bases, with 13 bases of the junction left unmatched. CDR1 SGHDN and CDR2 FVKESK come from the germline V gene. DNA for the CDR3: TGTGCCAGCAGCCGGTTAGGGGGCGCCGGGAGAGAAAAACTGTTTTTT. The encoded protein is CASSRLGGAGREKLFF.

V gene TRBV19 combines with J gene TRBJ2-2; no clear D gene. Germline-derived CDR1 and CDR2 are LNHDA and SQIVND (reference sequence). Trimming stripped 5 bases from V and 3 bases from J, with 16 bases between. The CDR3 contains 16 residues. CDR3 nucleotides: TGTGCCAGTAGTGGGCAGGAGCTGATTCACACCGGGGAGCTGTTTTTT. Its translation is CASSGQELIHTGELFF.

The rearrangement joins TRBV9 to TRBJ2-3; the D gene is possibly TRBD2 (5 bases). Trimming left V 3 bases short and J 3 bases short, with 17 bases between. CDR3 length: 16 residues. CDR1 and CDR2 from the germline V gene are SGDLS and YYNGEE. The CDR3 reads CASSADSLQRTDTQYF. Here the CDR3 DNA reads TGTGCCAGCAGCGCGGACTCGCTCCAAAGGACAGATACGCAGTATTTT.

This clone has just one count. As DNA, the CDR3 is TGTGCCAGCAGCTTAGGACAGGCCTACCAAGAGACCCAGTACTTC. The encoded protein is CASSLGQAYQETQYF. V is TRBV7-9 and J is TRBJ2-5; D perhaps matches TRBD1 (6 bases). The V end lost 1 base, the J end lost 0 bases, and 9 bases lay between the germline ends. Germline values: CDR1 SEHNR, CDR2 FQNEAQ (reference sequence). This CDR3 has 15 amino acids.

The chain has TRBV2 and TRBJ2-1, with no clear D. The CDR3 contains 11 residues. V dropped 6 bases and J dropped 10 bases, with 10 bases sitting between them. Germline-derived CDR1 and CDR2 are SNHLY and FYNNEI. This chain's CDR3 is CASSALLEQFF. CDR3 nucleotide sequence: TGTGCCAGCAGCGCCCTTCTAGAGCAGTTCTTC.

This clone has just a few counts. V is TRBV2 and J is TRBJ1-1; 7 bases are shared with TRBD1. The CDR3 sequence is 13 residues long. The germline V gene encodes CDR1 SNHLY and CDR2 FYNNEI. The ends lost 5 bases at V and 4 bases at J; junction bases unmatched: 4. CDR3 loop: CASSPDRVTEAFF. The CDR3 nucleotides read TGTGCCAGCAGTCCTGACAGGGTCACTGAAGCTTTCTTT.

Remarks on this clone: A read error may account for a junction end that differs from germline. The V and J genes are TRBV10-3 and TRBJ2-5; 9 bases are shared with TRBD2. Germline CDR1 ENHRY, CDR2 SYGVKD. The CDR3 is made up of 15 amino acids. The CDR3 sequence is CAISESGLAQGTQYF. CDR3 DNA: TGTGCCATCAGTGAGTCGGGACTAGCACAAGGGACCCAGTACTTC.

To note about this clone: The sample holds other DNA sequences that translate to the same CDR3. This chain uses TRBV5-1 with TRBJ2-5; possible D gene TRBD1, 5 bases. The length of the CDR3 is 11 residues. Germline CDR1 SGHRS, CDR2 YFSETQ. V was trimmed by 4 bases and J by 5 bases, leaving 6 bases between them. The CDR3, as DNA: TGCGCCAGCAGCCCAGGGGAGACCCAGTACTTC. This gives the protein CASSPGETQYF. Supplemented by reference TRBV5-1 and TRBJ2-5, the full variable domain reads KAGVTQTPRYLIKTRGQQVTLSCSPISGHRSVSWYQQTPGQGLQFLFEYFSETQRNKGNFPGRFSGRQFSNSRSEMNVSTLELGDSALYLCASSPGETQYFGPGTRLLVL.

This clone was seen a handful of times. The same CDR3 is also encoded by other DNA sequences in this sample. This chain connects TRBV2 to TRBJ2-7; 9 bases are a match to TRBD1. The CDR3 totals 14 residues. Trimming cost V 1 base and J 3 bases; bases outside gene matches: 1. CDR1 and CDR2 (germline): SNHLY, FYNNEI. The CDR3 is CASSEGGQGYEQYF. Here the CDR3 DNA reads TGTGCCAGCAGTGAAGGGGGACAGGGCTACGAGCAGTACTTC.